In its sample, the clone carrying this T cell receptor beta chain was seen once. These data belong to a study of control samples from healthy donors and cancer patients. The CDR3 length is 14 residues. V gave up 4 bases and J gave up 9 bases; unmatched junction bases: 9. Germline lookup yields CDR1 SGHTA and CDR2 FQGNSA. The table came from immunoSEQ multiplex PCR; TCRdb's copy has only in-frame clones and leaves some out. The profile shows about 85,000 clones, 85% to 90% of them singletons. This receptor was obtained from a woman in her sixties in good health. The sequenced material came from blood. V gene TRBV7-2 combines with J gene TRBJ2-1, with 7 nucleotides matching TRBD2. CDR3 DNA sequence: TGTGCCAGCAGCTACTTCGCGGGAGCGGCTGAGCAGTTCTTC. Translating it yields CASSYFAGAAEQFF. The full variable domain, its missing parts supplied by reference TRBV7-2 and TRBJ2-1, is GAGVSQSPSNKVTEKGKDVELRCDPISGHTALYWYRQSLGQGLEFLIYFQGNSAPDKSGLPSDRFSAERTGGSVSTLTIQRTQQEDSAVYLCASSYFAGAAEQFFGPGTRLTVL.